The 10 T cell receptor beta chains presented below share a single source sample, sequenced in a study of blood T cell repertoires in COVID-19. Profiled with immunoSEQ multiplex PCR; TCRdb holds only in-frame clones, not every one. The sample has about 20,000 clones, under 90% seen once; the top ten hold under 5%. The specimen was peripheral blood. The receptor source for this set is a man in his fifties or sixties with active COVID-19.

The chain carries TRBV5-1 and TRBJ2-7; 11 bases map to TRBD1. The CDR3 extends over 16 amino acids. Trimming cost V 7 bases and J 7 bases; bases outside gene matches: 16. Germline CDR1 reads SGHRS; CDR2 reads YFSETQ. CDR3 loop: CASAQNGGTGGQEQYF. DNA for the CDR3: TGCGCCAGCGCTCAGAACGGTGGGACAGGGGGGCAAGAGCAGTACTTC.

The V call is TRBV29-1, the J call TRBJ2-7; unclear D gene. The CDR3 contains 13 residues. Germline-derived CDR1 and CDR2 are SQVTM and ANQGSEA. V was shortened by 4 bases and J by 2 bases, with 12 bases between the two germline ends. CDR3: CSVVVQAPYEQYF. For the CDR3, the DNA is TGCAGCGTTGTGGTCCAGGCCCCCTACGAGCAGTACTTC.

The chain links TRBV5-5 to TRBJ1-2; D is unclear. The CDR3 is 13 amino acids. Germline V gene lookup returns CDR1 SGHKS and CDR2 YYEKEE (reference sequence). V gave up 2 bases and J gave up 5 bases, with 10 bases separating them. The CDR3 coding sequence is TGTGCCAGCAGCTTTCAATACGGGTATGGCTACACCTTC. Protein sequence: CASSFQYGYGYTF.

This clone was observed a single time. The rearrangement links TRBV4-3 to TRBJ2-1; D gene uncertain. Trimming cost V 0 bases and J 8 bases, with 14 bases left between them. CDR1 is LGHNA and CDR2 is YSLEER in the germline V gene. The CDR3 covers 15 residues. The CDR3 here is CASSQDWAAWDEQFF. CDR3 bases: TGCGCCAGCAGCCAAGATTGGGCAGCCTGGGATGAGCAGTTCTTC.

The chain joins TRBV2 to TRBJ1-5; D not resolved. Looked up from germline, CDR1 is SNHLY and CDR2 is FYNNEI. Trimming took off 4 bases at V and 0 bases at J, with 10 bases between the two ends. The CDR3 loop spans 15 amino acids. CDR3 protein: CASSGEAPSNQPQHF. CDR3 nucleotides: TGTGCCAGCAGTGGGGAGGCGCCTAGCAATCAGCCCCAGCATTTT.

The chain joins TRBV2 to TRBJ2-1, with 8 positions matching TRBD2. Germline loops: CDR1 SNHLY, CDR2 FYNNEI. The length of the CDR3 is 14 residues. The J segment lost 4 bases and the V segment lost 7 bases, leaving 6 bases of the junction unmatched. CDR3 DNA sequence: TGTGCCAGCACCCGGGGGGGTTCGTACAATGAGCAGTTCTTC. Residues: CASTRGGSYNEQFF.

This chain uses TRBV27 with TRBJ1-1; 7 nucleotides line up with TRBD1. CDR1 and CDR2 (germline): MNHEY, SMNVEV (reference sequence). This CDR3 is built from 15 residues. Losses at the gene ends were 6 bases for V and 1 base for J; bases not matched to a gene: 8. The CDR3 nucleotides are TGTGCCAGCAGGCGACAGGGTCCCAGGAACACTGAAGCTTTCTTT. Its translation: CASRRQGPRNTEAFF.

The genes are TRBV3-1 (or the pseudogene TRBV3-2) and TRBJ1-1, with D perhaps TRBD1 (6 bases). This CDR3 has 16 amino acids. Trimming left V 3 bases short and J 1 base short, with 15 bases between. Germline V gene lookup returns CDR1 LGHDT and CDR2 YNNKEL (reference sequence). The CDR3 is CASSHTGTFRNTEAFF. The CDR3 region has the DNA TGTGCCAGCAGCCATACCGGGACATTTAGGAACACTGAAGCTTTCTTT.

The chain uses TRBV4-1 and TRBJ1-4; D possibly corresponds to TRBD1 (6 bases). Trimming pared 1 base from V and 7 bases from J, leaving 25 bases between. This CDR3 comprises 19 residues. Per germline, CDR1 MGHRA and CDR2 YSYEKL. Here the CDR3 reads CASSQGPLTRGLGFEKLFF. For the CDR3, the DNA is TGCGCCAGCAGCCAAGGCCCCCTTACCAGGGGCCTGGGATTTGAAAAACTGTTTTTT.

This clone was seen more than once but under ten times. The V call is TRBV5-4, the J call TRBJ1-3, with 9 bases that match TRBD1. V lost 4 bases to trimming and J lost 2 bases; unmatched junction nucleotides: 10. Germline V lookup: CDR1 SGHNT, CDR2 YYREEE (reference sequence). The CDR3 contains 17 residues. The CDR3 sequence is CASSEGQGSATGNTIYF. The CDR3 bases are TGTGCCAGCAGCGAGGGACAGGGTTCGGCAACTGGAAACACCATATATTTT.